This TCR beta chain appears in the sequencing data of a study of blood T cell repertoires in COVID-19. Study context: T cells, B-cell-depleted T cells, or PBMCs supplied cDNA or gDNA.

Authors' data handling: Amplifying reference gene primers gave estimates of nucleated cell counts. Sequenced by immunoSEQ multiplex PCR; TCRdb stores in-frame clones only, minus some. V, J and clone size derive from that table, while D and trimming were established from the DNA sequence. The sample has some 50,000 clones; more than 70% are singletons. Losses at the gene ends were 7 bases for V and 0 bases for J; bases not matched to a gene: 11. The germline CDR1 and CDR2 sequences are SGHTS and YDEGEE. The CDR3 totals 17 residues. The chain employs TRBV5-8 and TRBJ2-1, with 9 nucleotides matching TRBD2. Sequences were obtained from peripheral blood. The TCR was taken from a woman at least 80 years old with acute or convalescent COVID-19. CDR3 sequence reads: CASLSGGDYPSYNEQFF. The CDR3, as DNA: TGTGCCAGCCTTAGCGGGGGAGACTACCCCTCCTACAATGAGCAGTTCTTC.